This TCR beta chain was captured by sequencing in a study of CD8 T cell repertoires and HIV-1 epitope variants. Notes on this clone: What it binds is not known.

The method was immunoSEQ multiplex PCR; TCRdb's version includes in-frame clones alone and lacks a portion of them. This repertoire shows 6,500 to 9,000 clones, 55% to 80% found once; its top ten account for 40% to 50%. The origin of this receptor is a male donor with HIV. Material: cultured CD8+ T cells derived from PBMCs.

DNA of the CDR3: TGTGCCAGCAGTGAGTTAGGGGGCACTGAAGCTTTCTTT. This encodes CASSELGGTEAFF. V gene TRBV25-1 combines with J gene TRBJ1-1; TRBD1 might be the D (6 bases). This CDR3 comprises 13 residues. V dropped 3 bases and J dropped 4 bases, with 9 bases sitting between them. Per germline, CDR1 MGHDK and CDR2 SYGVNS.